This T cell receptor (beta chain) is from a study of CD4 T cells in relation to SARS-CoV-2 and coronaviruses. TCRdb's copy holds only in-frame clones and misses some; the assay was immunoSEQ multiplex PCR. Among around 32,000 clones listed, 70% to 85% were seen once. CD4+ T cells from unexposed donors were obtained before the COVID-19 pandemic (2011-2018). The cells were cultured for approximately ten days before CD4+ T cells were isolated. As cell numbers allowed, unexposed-donor CD4+ T cells faced SARS-CoV-2 S/N and four cold-coronavirus spikes. Regarding this clone: What it recognizes is unknown.

The V end was cut by 4 bases, the J end by 8 bases, with 20 bases between. Germline CDR1 is MDHEN and CDR2 is SYDVKM. The length of the CDR3 is 16 residues. Sequencing used CD4+ T cells from PBMCs, cultured in vitro. The chain employs TRBV28 and TRBJ1-4, with D possibly matching TRBD1 (6 bases). The TCR originated in a human donor in good health. The CDR3 is CASSSLGGPTGEKLFF. The CDR3 bases are TGTGCCAGCAGTTCATTAGGGGGGCCAACGGGGGAAAAACTGTTTTTT.